This TCR beta chain was captured in a study of T cell responses to AZD1222 COVID-19 vaccine. Study-level results: Among those given AZD1222, only 5 to 7 were seropositive at baseline.

The method was immunoSEQ multiplex PCR; TCRdb's version includes in-frame clones alone and lacks a portion of them. This table has tens of thousands of clones, 80% to 90% appearing once. In regard to this clone: The antigen remains undetermined. Other DNA sequences in the sample encode the same CDR3.

The germline CDR1 and CDR2 sequences are WSHSY and SAAADI. Trimming stripped 3 bases from V and 0 bases from J, with 12 bases between. This CDR3 region has 16 residues. Sequenced material: peripheral blood, taken on day 0 of AZD1222 vaccination. The receptor comes from an adult in good health. The chain carries TRBV10-2 and TRBJ1-5; no reliable D call. The DNA for the CDR3 is TGCGCCAGCAGTGAATCGCCGGGCAATAGCAATCAGCCCCAGCATTTT. Its protein is CASSESPGNSNQPQHF.